This T cell receptor beta chain was retrieved from a study of OX40 agonist ivuxolimab in advanced cancers. In the study overall: The patients got ivuxolimab, which is an agonistic anti-OX40 (CD134) antibody. Of the participants, approximately 40% had some prior anti-PD-1, anti-PD-L1 or anti-CTLA-4 therapy, which was allowed. Points from the study as a whole: Among the lowest peripheral clonal expansion occurred in 0.1-3.0 mg/kg partial responders.

Method: immunoSEQ multiplex PCR; TCRdb's copy keeps in-frame clones and lacks some. The sample gives about 61,000 clones, roughly four fifths of which show up once; roughly 3.3% is in the top ten. The CDR3 totals 17 residues. Losses at the gene ends were 5 bases for V and 8 bases for J; bases not matched to a gene: 14. CDR1 and CDR2 from the germline V gene are LNHDA and SQIVND (reference sequence). A word on this clone: Its antigen is unknown.

The source material was CD4+ or CD8+ T cells sorted from blood, sampled in a trial of the OX40 agonist ivuxolimab. The clonotype was recovered from an adult with an advanced solid tumor such as melanoma, head and neck, liver or kidney cancer. This chain links TRBV19 with TRBJ2-3; 12 bases line up with TRBD2. The CDR3 spells CASSSTSGLAGGGTQYF. CDR3 DNA: TGTGCCAGTAGTTCAACCTCGGGACTAGCGGGCGGCGGTACGCAGTATTTT.